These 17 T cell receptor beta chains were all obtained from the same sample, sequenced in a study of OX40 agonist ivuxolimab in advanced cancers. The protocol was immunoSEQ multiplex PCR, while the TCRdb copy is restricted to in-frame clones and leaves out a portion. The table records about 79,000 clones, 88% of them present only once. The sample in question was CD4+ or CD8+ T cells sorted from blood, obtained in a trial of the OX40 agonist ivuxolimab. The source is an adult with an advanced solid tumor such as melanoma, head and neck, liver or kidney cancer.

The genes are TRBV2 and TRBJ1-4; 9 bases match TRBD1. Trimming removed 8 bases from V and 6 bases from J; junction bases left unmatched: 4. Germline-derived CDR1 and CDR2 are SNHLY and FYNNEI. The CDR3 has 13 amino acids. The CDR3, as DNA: TGTGCCAGCTACAGGGGGCTTTATGAAAAACTGTTTTTT. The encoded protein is CASYRGLYEKLFF.

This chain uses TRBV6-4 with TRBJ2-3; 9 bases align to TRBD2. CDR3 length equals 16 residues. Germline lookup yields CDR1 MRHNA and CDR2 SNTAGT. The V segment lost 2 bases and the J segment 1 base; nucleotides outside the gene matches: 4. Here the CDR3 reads CASSDGAGGGTDTQYF. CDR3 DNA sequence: TGTGCCAGCAGTGACGGCGCGGGGGGGGGCACAGATACGCAGTATTTT.

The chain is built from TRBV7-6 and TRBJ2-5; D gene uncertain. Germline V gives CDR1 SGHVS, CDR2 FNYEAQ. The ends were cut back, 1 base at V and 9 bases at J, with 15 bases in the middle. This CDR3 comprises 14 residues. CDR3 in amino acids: CASSLETPPSPQYF. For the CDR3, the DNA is TGTGCCAGCAGCTTAGAAACCCCTCCGAGTCCCCAGTACTTC.

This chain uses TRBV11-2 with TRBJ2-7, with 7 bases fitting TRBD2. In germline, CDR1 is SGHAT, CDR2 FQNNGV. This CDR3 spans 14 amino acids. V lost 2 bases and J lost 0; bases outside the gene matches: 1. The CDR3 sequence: CASSLQRDSYEQYF. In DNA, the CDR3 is TGTGCCAGCAGCTTACAGCGGGACTCCTACGAGCAGTACTTC.

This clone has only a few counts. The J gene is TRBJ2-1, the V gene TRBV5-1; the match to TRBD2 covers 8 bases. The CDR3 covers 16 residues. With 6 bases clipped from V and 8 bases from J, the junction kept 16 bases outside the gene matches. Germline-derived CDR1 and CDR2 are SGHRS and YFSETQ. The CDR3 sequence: CASTEAGTSPVDEQFF. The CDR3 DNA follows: TGCGCCAGCACTGAAGCCGGGACTAGTCCTGTGGATGAGCAGTTCTTC.

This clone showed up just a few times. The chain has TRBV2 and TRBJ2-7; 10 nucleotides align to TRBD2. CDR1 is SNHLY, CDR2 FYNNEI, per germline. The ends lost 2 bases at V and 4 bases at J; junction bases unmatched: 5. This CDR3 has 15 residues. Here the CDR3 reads CASSERLAGSYEQYF. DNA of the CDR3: TGTGCCAGCAGTGAAAGACTAGCGGGCAGTTACGAGCAGTACTTC. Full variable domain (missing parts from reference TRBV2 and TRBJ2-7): EPEVTQTPSHQVTQMGQEVILRCVPISNHLYFYWYRQILGQKVEFLVSFYNNEISEKSEIFDDQFSVERPDGSNFTLKIRSTKLEDSAMYFCASSERLAGSYEQYFGPGTRLTVT.

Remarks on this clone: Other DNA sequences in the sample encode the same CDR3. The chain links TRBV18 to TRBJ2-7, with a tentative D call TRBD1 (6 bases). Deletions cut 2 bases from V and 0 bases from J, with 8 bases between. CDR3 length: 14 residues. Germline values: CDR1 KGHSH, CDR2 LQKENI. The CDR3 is CASSPAGDSYEQYF. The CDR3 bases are TGTGCCAGCTCACCAGCAGGGGACTCCTACGAGCAGTACTTC.

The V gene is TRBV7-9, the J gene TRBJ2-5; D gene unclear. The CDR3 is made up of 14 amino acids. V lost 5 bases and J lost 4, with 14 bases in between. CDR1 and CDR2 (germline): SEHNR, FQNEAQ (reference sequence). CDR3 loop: CASSPTSRGETQYF. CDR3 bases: TGTGCCAGCAGCCCGACCTCTCGCGGAGAGACCCAGTACTTC.

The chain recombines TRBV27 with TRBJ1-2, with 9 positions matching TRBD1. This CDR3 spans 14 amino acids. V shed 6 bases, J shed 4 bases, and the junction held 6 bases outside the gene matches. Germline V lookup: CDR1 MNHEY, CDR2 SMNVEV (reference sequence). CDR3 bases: TGTGCCAGCAGGGGGGGACAGGGAGGCTATGGCTACACCTTC. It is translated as CASRGGQGGYGYTF.

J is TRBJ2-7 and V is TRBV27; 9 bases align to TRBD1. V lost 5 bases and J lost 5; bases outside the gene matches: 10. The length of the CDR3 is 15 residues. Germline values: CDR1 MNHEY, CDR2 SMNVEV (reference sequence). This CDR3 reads CASSRPGQGGNEQYF. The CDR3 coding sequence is TGTGCCAGCAGTCGACCGGGACAGGGTGGTAACGAGCAGTACTTC.

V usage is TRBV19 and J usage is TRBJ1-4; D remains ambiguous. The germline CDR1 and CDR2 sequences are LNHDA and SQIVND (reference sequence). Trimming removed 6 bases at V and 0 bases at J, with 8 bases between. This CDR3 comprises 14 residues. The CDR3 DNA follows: TGTGCCAGTAGGGGTAAGACAACTAATGAAAAACTGTTTTTT. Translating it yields CASRGKTTNEKLFF.

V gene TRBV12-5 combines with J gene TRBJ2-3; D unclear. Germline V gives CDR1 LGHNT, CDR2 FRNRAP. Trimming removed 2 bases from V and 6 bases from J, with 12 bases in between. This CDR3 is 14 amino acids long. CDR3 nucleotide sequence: TGTGCTAGTGGTTTGAACTTAGTCGGGGATACGCAGTATTTT. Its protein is CASGLNLVGDTQYF.

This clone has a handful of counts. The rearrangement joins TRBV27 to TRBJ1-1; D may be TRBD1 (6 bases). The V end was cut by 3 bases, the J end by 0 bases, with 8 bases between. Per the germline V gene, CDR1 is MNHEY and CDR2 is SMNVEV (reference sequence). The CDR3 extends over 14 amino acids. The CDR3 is CASSLTGLNTEAFF. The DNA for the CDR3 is TGTGCCAGCAGTTTGACAGGACTGAACACTGAAGCTTTCTTT.

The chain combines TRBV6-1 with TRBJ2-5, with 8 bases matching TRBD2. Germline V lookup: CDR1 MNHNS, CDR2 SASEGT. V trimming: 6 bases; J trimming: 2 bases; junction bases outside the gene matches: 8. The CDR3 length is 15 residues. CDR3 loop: CASSSPGGGQETQYF. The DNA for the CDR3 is TGTGCCAGCAGCTCTCCCGGGGGGGGGCAAGAGACCCAGTACTTC.

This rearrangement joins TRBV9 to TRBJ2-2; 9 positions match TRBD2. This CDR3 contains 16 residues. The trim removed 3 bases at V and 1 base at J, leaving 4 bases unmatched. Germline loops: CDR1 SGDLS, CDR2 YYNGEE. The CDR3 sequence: CASSAETSGNTGELFF. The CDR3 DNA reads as TGTGCCAGCAGCGCCGAGACTAGCGGGAACACCGGGGAGCTGTTTTTT.

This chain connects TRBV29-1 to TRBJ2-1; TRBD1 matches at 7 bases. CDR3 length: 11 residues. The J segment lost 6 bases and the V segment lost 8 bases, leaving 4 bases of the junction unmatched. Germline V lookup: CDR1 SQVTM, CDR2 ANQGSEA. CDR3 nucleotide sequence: TGCAGCATCCGACAGGGCAATGAGCAGTTCTTC. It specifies CSIRQGNEQFF.

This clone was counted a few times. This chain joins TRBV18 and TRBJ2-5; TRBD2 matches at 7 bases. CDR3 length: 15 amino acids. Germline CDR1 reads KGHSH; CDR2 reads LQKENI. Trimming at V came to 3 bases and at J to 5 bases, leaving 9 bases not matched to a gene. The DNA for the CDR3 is TGTGCCAGCTCACCTTCAGTGACTAGCATGGAGACCCAGTACTTC. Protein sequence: CASSPSVTSMETQYF. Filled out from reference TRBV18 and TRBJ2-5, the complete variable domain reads NAGVMQNPRHLVRRRGQEARLRCSPMKGHSHVYWYRQLPEEGLKFMVYLQKENIIDESGMPKERFSAEFPKEGPSILRIQQVVRGDSAAYFCASSPSVTSMETQYFGPGTRLLVL.